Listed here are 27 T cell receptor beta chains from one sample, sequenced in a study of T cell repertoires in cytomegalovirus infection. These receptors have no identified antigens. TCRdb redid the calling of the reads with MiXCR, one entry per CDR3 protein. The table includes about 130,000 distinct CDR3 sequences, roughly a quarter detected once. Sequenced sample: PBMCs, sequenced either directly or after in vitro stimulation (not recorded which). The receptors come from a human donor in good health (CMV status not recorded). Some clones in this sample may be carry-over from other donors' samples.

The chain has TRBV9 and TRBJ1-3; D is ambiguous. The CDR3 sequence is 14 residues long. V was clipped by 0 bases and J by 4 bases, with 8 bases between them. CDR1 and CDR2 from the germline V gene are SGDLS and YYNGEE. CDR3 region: CASSVDSRGNTIYF. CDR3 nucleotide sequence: TGTGCCAGCAGCGTAGATTCCCGGGGAAACACCATATATTTT.

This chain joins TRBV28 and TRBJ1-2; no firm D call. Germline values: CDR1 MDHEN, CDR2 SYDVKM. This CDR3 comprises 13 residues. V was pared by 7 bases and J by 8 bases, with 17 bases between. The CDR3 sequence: CASTPGVAVGYTF. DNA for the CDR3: TGTGCCAGCACCCCGGGTGTGGCAGTCGGCTACACCTTC.

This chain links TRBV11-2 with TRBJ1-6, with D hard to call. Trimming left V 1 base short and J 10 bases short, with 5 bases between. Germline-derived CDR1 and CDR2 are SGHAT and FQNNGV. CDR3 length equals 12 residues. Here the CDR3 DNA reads TGTGCCAGCAGCTTAGGACGGTCACCCCTCCACTTT. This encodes CASSLGRSPLHF.

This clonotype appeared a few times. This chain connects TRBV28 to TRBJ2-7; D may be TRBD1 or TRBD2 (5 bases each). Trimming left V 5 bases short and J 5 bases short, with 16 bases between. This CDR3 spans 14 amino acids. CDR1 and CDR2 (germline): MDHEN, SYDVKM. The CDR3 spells CASSTRDRPDEQYV. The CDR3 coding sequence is TGTGCCAGCAGTACCCGGGACCGACCTGACGAGCAGTACGTC.

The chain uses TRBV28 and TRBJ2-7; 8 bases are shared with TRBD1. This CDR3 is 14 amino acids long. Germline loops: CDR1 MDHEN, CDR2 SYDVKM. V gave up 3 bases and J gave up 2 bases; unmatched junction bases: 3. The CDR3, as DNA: TGTGCCAGCAGTTTCGGGACAGGAGCCTACGAGCAGTACTTC. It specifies CASSFGTGAYEQYF. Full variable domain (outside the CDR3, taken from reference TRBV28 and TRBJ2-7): DVKVTQSSRYLVKRTGEKVFLECVQDMDHENMFWYRQDPGLGLRLIYFSYDVKMKEKGDIPEGYSVSREKKERFSLILESASTNQTSMYLCASSFGTGAYEQYFGPGTRLTVT.

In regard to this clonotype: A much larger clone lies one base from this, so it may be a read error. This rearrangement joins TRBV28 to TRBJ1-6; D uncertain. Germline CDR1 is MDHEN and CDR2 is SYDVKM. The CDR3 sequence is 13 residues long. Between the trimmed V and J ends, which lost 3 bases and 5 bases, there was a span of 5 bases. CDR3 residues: CASSFKDNSPLHF. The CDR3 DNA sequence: TGTGCCAGCAGTTTTAAGGATAATTCACCCCTCCACTTT.

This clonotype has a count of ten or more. CDR3 protein: CASSPPTGQGEQYF. CDR3 sequence (DNA): TGTGCCAGCAGCCCCCCGACAGGGCAGGGCGAGCAGTACTTC. The rearrangement joins TRBV5-4 to TRBJ2-7; 7 nucleotides line up with TRBD1. After removal of 4 bases from V and 6 bases from J, the junction contained 10 bases not matched to a gene. The CDR3 sequence is 14 residues long. The germline V gene encodes CDR1 SGHNT and CDR2 YYREEE (reference sequence).

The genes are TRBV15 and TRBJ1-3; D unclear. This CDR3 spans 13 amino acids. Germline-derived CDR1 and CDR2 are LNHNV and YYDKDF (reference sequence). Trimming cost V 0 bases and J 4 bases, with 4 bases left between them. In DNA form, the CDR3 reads TGTGCCACCAGCAGAGACAAGGGAAACACCATATATTTT. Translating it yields CATSRDKGNTIYF.

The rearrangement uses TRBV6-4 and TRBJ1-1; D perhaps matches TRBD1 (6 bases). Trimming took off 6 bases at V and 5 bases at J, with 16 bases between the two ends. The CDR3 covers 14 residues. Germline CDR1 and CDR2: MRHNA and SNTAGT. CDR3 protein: CASRPEGGGTEAFF. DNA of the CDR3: TGTGCCAGCAGGCCTGAGGGAGGGGGTACTGAAGCTTTCTTT.

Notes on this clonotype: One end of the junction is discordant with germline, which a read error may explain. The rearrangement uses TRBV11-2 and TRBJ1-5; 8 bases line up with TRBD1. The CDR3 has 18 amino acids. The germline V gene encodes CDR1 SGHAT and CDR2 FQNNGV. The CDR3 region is CASSFSVTGGSSNQPRHF. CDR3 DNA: TGTGCCAGCAGCTTTTCCGTCACAGGGGGTAGTAGCAATCAGCCCCGGCATTTT.

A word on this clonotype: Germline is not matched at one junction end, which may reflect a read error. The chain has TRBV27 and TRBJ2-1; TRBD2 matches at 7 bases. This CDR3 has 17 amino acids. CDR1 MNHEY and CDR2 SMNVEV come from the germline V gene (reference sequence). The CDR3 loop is CASRGRGAAGASNEQIF. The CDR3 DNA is TGTGCCAGCAGGGGGCGAGGTGCGGCGGGAGCTAGCAATGAGCAGATCTTC.

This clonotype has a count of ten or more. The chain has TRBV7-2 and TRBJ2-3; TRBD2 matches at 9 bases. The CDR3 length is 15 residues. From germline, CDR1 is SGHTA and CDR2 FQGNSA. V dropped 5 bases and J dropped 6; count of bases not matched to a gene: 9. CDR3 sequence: CASSTASGKGDTQYF. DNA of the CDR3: TGTGCCAGCAGCACTGCTAGCGGGAAGGGGGATACGCAGTATTTT. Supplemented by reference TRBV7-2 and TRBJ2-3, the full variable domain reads GAGVSQSPSNKVTEKGKDVELRCDPISGHTALYWYRQSLGQGLEFLIYFQGNSAPDKSGLPSDRFSAERTGGSVSTLTIQRTQQEDSAVYLCASSTASGKGDTQYFGPGTRLTVL.

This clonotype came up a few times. The CDR3 nucleotides read TGTGCCACCGGAAAGCCCGGGACAGCGAACACCGGGGAGCTGTTTTTT. Its translation is CATGKPGTANTGELFF. This chain links TRBV24-1 with TRBJ2-2; 7 nucleotides line up with TRBD1. The CDR3 totals 16 residues. Germline V gene sequence: CDR1 KGHDR, CDR2 SFDVKD. The V gene end was trimmed by 9 bases and the J gene end by 0 bases; junction bases not matched to a gene: 9.

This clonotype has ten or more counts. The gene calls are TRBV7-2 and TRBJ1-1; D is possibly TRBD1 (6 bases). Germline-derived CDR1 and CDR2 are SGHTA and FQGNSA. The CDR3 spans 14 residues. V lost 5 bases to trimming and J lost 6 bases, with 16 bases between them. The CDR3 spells CASSPTAGVAEAFF. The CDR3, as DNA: TGTGCCAGCAGCCCGACCGCAGGGGTCGCTGAAGCTTTCTTT.

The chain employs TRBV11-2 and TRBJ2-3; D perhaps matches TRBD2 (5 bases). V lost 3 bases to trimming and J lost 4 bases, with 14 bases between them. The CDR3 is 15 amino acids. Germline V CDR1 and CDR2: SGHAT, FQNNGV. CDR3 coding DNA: TGTGCCAGCAGCTTGGAACTAGATCGGGCAGATACGCAGTATTTT. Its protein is CASSLELDRADTQYF.

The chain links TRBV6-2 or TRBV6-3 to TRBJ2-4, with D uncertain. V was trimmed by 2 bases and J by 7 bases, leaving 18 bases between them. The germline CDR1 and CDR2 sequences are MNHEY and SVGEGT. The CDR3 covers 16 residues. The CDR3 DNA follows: TGTGCCAGCAGTTACAGCGCCGAACCTTCCGGGAACATTCAGTACTTC. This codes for CASSYSAEPSGNIQYF.

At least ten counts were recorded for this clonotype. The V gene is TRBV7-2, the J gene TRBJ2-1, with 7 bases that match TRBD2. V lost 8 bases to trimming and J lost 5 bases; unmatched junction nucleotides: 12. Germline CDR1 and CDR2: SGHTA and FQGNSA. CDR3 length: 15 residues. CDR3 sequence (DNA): TGTGCCAGCTCCAGTGTGGGACTACCGAACAATGAGCAGTTCTTC. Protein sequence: CASSSVGLPNNEQFF. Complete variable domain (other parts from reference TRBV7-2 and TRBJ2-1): GAGVSQSPSNKVTEKGKDVELRCDPISGHTALYWYRQSLGQGLEFLIYFQGNSAPDKSGLPSDRFSAERTGGSVSTLTIQRTQQEDSAVYLCASSSVGLPNNEQFFGPGTRLTVL.

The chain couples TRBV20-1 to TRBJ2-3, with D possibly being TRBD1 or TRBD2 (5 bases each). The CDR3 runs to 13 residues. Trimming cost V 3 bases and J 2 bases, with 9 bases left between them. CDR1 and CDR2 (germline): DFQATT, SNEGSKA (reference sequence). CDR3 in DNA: TGCAGTGCTAGCGGGACGTACACAGATACGCAGTATTTT. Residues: CSASGTYTDTQYF.

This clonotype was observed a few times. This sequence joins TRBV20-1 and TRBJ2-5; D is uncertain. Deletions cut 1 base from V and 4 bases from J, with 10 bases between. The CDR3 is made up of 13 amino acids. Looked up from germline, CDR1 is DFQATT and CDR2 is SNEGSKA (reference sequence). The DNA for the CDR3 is TGCAGTGCTAGAGGGCCAGTGGGAGAGACCCAGTACTTC. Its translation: CSARGPVGETQYF.

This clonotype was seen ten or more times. The CDR3 DNA sequence: TGTGCCAGCAGCGCGTCGGTACGCGGGAGGGCCTCCTACAATGAGCAGTTCTTC. Its protein product is CASSASVRGRASYNEQFF. The rearrangement joins TRBV7-6 to TRBJ2-1; TRBD2 matches at 9 bases. This CDR3 spans 18 amino acids. Germline V gives CDR1 SGHVS, CDR2 FNYEAQ. The trim removed 5 bases at V and 0 bases at J, leaving 11 bases unmatched.

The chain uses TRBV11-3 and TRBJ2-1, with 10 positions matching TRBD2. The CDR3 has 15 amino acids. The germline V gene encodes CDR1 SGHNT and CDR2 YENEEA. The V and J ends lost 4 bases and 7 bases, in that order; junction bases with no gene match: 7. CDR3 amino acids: CASSSLAGRKNEQFF. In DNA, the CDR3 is TGTGCCAGCAGCTCACTAGCGGGGAGAAAGAATGAGCAGTTCTTC.

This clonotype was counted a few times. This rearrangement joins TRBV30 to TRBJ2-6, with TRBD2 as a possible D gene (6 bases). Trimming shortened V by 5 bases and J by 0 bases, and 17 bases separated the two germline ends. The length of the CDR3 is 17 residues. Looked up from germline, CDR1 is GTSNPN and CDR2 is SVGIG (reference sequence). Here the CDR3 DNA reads TGTGCCTGGGCGGAGGGCCTACAGAGCTCTGGGGCCAACGTCCTGACTTTC. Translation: CAWAEGLQSSGANVLTF.

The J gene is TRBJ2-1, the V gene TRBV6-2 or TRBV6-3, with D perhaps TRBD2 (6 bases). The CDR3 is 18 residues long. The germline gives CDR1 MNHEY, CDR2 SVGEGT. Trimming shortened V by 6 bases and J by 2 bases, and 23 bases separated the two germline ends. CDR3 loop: CASRRASERRFTYNEQFF. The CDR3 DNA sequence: TGTGCCAGCAGAAGGGCTAGCGAAAGGAGGTTCACCTACAATGAGCAGTTCTTC.

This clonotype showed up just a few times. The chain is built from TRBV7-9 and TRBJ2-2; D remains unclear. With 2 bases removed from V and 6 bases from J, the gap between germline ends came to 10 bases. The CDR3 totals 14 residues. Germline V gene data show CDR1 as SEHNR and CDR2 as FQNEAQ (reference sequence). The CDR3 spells CASSLSQISGELFF. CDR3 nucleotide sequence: TGTGCCAGCAGCTTATCACAGATTTCCGGGGAGCTGTTTTTT. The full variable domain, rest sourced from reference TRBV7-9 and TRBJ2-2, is DTGVSQNPRHKITKRGQNVTFRCDPISEHNRLYWYRQTLGQGPEFLTYFQNEAQLEKSRLLSDRFSAERPKGSFSTLEIQRTEQGDSAMYLCASSLSQISGELFFGEGSRLTVL.

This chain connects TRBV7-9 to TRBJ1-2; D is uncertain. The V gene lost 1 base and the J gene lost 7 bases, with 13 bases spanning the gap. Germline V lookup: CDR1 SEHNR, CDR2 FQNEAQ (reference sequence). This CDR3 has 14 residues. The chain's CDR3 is CASSLDPGGSGYTF. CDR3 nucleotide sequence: TGTGCCAGCAGCTTAGATCCGGGAGGCAGTGGCTACACCTTC. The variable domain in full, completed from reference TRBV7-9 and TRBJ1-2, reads DTGVSQNPRHKITKRGQNVTFRCDPISEHNRLYWYRQTLGQGPEFLTYFQNEAQLEKSRLLSDRFSAERPKGSFSTLEIQRTEQGDSAMYLCASSLDPGGSGYTFGSGTRLTVV.

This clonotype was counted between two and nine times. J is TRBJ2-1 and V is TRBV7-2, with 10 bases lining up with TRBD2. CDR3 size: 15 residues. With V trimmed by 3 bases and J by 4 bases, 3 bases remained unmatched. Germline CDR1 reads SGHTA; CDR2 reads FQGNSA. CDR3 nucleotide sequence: TGTGCCAGCAGCTTTGGGACTAGCGATTACAATGAGCAGTTCTTC. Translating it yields CASSFGTSDYNEQFF. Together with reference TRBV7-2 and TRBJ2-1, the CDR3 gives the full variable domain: GAGVSQSPSNKVTEKGKDVELRCDPISGHTALYWYRQSLGQGLEFLIYFQGNSAPDKSGLPSDRFSAERTGGSVSTLTIQRTQQEDSAVYLCASSFGTSDYNEQFFGPGTRLTVL.

This chain's CDR3 is CASSFSYRVTEGYTF. The CDR3 DNA follows: TGTGCCAGCAGCTTTAGCTACAGGGTTACCGAGGGCTACACCTTC. V and J are TRBV7-8 and TRBJ1-2; perhaps TRBD1 as D (6 bases). The CDR3 consists of 15 residues. V was trimmed by 3 bases and J by 8 bases, leaving 19 bases between them. Germline lookup yields CDR1 SGHVS and CDR2 FQNEAQ.